These T cell receptor beta chains were read from a single sample in a study of T-cell memory formation after mild COVID-19. A single record per CDR3 protein comes from TCRdb applying MiXCR to the 5' RACE reads. This sample has roughly 260,000 distinct CDR3 sequences, with approximately 16% found just once. Sequenced input: PBMCs or a T cell subset sorted from them (not recorded which). These receptors all stem from a man between 18 and 35 years old who had mild COVID-19 (a few samples of this study predate the infection). Cell type and time point are not known. CDR3s include the opening cysteine and the closing phenylalanine or tryptophan. The order of the fields is V gene, clone size, CDR3 protein. Only some rows state a clone size, as once, few, many or a class for expanded clones.

TRBV7-9 NA CASSPQAGENEKLFF
TRBV29-1 many CSVGYTRETQYF
TRBV7-9 NA CASSRDLLPYNEQFF
TRBV7-2 NA CASSSLGNPSGQPQHF
TRBV19 few CASSPGQGLKPDYEQYF
TRBV5-1 few CASSLGPLGAGNTIYF
TRBV7-3 NA CASSISISRFGELFF
TRBV5-1 many CASRPTALPGEAFF
TRBV20-1 few CSARVRGYGEQYF
TRBV4-1 many CASSQGVGYGYTF
TRBV4-1 NA CASSSRQGMGGNTEAFF
TRBV7-2 NA CASSRWPTGELFF
TRBV4-3 NA CASSQDWKLYGYTF
TRBV12-3/TRBV12-4 few CASSRDIWGGYTF
TRBV5-5 few CASSFSRTRQETQYF
TRBV6-5 few CASSKGTGGLSEKLFF
TRBV6-5 NA CASRIEGGPNTGELFF
TRBV11-2 few CASSSTGSNSWGYTF
TRBV7-3 few CASSSSPNTEAFF
TRBV4-2 NA CASSLAAAGDTGELFF
TRBV7-2 NA CASSLDGTGRYTEAFF
TRBV19 few CASSPYVADTQYF
TRBV18 few CASSSNRDSYYEQYF
TRBV7-3 few CASSLGALASSTDTQYF
TRBV29-1 NA CSVGTVGETQYF
TRBV9 NA CASSEGSYGYTF
TRBV7-2 few CASRLTSGAHTDTQYF
TRBV7-2 many CASNRQGNNEKLFF
TRBV5-6 NA CASSMGYYGYTF
TRBV9 NA CASSVGLVRSDTQYF
TRBV30 NA CAWSVLRGYGYTF
TRBV7-2 few CASSLTRDTFYGYTF
TRBV11-2 NA CASSISGTVVGTQYF
TRBV4-3 NA CARSARTMGGNTIYF
TRBV7-2 NA CASSLGTGHNEQFF
TRBV27 few CASSHGGLTDTQYF
TRBV7-8 NA CASTTRFMNSVQAGELFF
TRBV20-1 few CSANDDRGGDTEAFF
TRBV5-1 NA CASSRDGVAPNQPQHF
TRBV5-1 few CASTERGTDTQYF
TRBV7-3 few CASSSSTGYAEAFF
TRBV7-9 few CASSLAQGNSYEQYF
TRBV6-5 NA CASSYPRIRENTEAFF
TRBV5-1 few CASRQGQETQYF
TRBV7-2 NA CASSLAMQGDTQYF
TRBV29-1 few CSVALQGIDQPQHF
TRBV6-5 few CASSYRLGLAGEETQYF
TRBV6-2/TRBV6-3 many CASSYFRGRAFF
TRBV7-2 few CASSERTGDGYTF
TRBV6-5 NA CASRSPQTGIHGYTF
TRBV4-1 many CASSQAPSGSSTDTQYF